The next 18 T cell receptor beta chains were all read from a single sample in a study of blood T cell repertoires in COVID-19. Generated by immunoSEQ multiplex PCR, the TCRdb table keeps only in-frame clones and is missing some. This sample has roughly 240,000 clones; about 90% occur once, and the top ten carry around 0.87%. Sequencing was performed on PBMCs or T cells enriched from blood (not recorded which). The receptors were sampled from a man aged 50 to 60 who had been exposed to COVID-19.

The chain recombines TRBV9 with TRBJ1-1; D not certain. The V end was cut by 0 bases, the J end by 2 bases, with 8 bases between. Germline-derived CDR1 and CDR2 are SGDLS and YYNGEE. The CDR3 sequence is 14 residues long. CDR3 bases: TGTGCCAGCAGCGTAGACAGTTACAACACTGAAGCTTTCTTT. Translation: CASSVDSYNTEAFF.

J is TRBJ1-4 and V is TRBV2; D remains unclear. Germline CDR1 reads SNHLY; CDR2 reads FYNNEI. The V and J ends lost 7 bases and 0 bases respectively, with 9 bases between them. This CDR3 contains 14 residues. This CDR3 reads CASTLTSTNEKLFF. DNA of the CDR3: TGTGCCAGCACCCTGACATCAACTAATGAAAAACTGTTTTTT.

The J gene is TRBJ1-5, the V gene TRBV4-2; D is undetermined. The CDR3 has 16 residues. CDR1 and CDR2 (germline): LGHNA, YNFKEQ. The germline V and J ends were trimmed by 0 bases and 2 bases, with 11 bases remaining between them. The CDR3 loop is CASSQDRQIRNQPQHF. Here the CDR3 DNA reads TGTGCCAGCAGCCAAGATCGCCAGATACGCAATCAGCCCCAGCATTTT.

This clone was picked up one time. V and J are TRBV7-3 and TRBJ1-2, with TRBD1 matching over 8 bases. The V segment lost 0 bases and the J segment 7 bases; nucleotides outside the gene matches: 10. This CDR3 has 16 amino acids. Germline V CDR1 and CDR2: SGHTA, FQGTGA. CDR3 DNA sequence: TGTGCCAGCAGCTTAACTTATCCCCCAGGGGGCTCTGGCTACACCTTC. Translating it yields CASSLTYPPGGSGYTF.

Points on this clone: One end of the junction fails to match germline, which may point to a read error. The chain couples TRBV2 to TRBJ1-2, with 7 bases that match TRBD1. Per germline, CDR1 SNHLY and CDR2 FYNNEI. The CDR3 is 13 residues long. The CDR3 DNA follows: TGTGCCAGCATGCCGGAGACAGGGTCCGCCCGGGTCTTC. Protein sequence: CASMPETGSARVF.

The rearrangement links TRBV28 to TRBJ1-5; TRBD1 matches 7 bases. Germline CDR1 is MDHEN and CDR2 is SYDVKM. The junction had 9 bases not matched to a gene; V was cut back by 10 bases and J by 0 bases. This CDR3 region has 15 residues. CDR3 in amino acids: CAIHPGQYSNQPQHF. CDR3 nucleotides: TGTGCCATTCATCCGGGACAGTATAGCAATCAGCCCCAGCATTTT.

V is TRBV2 and J is TRBJ1-1; 8 bases are shared with TRBD1. J was trimmed by 3 bases and V by 6 bases; bases with no gene match: 6. CDR1 is SNHLY, CDR2 FYNNEI, per germline. There are 14 residues in the CDR3. As DNA, the CDR3 is TGTGCCAGCAGCGTAACAGGGGGAGACACTGAAGCTTTCTTT. The encoded protein is CASSVTGGDTEAFF.

The V and J genes are TRBV3-1 (or the pseudogene TRBV3-2) and TRBJ2-1; 7 nucleotides line up with TRBD2. This CDR3 comprises 14 residues. The V and J ends lost 1 base and 8 bases, in that order; junction bases with no gene match: 5. The germline gives CDR1 LGHDT, CDR2 YNNKEL (reference sequence). The CDR3 is CASSQVRLAYEQFF. The CDR3 nucleotides read TGTGCCAGCAGCCAAGTCAGACTAGCCTATGAGCAGTTCTTC.

The gene calls are TRBV30 and TRBJ1-1; 10 bases align to TRBD1. Germline V gene sequence: CDR1 GTSNPN, CDR2 SVGIG (reference sequence). The V segment lost 3 bases and the J segment 5 bases; nucleotides outside the gene matches: 3. CDR3 length equals 13 residues. The CDR3 DNA follows: TGTGCCTGGAGCCGGGACAGGGGAACTGAAGCTTTCTTT. It translates to CAWSRDRGTEAFF.

This chain uses TRBV27 with TRBJ2-5, with a possible D match to TRBD2 (5 bases). Germline V gives CDR1 MNHEY, CDR2 SMNVEV (reference sequence). The CDR3 loop spans 18 amino acids. Trimming shortened V by 8 bases and J by 5 bases, and 30 bases separated the two germline ends. The CDR3 nucleotides are TGTGCCAGCGCAAACATCCTTCGCAGCGGCCCAGATCGGGAGACCCAGTACTTC. Protein product: CASANILRSGPDRETQYF.

The chain employs TRBV5-1 and TRBJ1-3, with D hard to call. CDR3 size: 13 residues. The V end was cut by 0 bases, the J end by 9 bases, with 10 bases between. Germline loops: CDR1 SGHRS, CDR2 YFSETQ. Here the CDR3 DNA reads TGCGCCAGCAGCTTGGACACCGAGGGCACCATATATTTT. Encoded protein: CASSLDTEGTIYF.

J is TRBJ1-2 and V is TRBV27; 7 bases agree with TRBD1. The CDR3 is 13 amino acids. Trimming took 3 bases from V and 8 from J; bases not matched to a gene: 6. Germline CDR1 and CDR2: MNHEY and SMNVEV (reference sequence). CDR3 DNA: TGTGCCAGCAGTTTCTTGACAGGGAAGGGCTACACCTTC. Translating gives CASSFLTGKGYTF.

The genes are TRBV6-2 or TRBV6-3 and TRBJ2-1; TRBD2 matches at 9 bases. The CDR3 length is 14 residues. CDR1 and CDR2 (germline): MNHEY, SVGEGT. Unmatched junction bases numbered 11, after V lost 4 bases and J lost 13 bases. CDR3 nucleotides: TGTGCCAGCAGTTCAGTGGGAGTAGCGGGAGTTCAGTTCTTC. Translated, it gives CASSSVGVAGVQFF.

The V call is TRBV2, the J call TRBJ2-3; 8 bases match TRBD1. There are 15 residues in the CDR3. The germline V gene encodes CDR1 SNHLY and CDR2 FYNNEI. V shed 7 bases, J shed 4 bases, and the junction held 10 bases outside the gene matches. The CDR3 loop is CASTRDRPSADTQYF. In DNA form, the CDR3 reads TGTGCCAGCACCAGGGACAGGCCTTCAGCAGATACGCAGTATTTT.

The genes are TRBV5-6 and TRBJ2-1; TRBD2 matches at 7 bases. The V gene end was trimmed by 3 bases and the J gene end by 0 bases; junction bases not matched to a gene: 6. The CDR3 spans 16 residues. Germline loops: CDR1 SGHDT, CDR2 YYEEEE. The CDR3: CASSSGLRSSYNEQFF. In DNA, the CDR3 is TGTGCCAGCAGCTCGGGACTACGGAGCTCCTACAATGAGCAGTTCTTC.

The J gene is TRBJ2-2, the V gene TRBV5-1, with 10 bases identical to TRBD2. Per the germline V gene, CDR1 is SGHRS and CDR2 is YFSETQ. The CDR3 contains 15 residues. V lost 6 bases to trimming and J lost 6 bases; unmatched junction nucleotides: 8. CDR3 DNA sequence: TGCGCCAGCAACCCCGGTCTAGCGGGAGCCGGGGAGCTGTTTTTT. The encoded protein is CASNPGLAGAGELFF.

V and J are TRBV6-1 and TRBJ1-2, with D unclear. V shed 0 bases and J shed 2 bases, with 7 bases lying between them. The CDR3 spans 14 residues. Germline loops: CDR1 MNHNS, CDR2 SASEGT. DNA of the CDR3: TGTGCCAGCAGTGAAGCTGGACTCAACTATGGCTACACCTTC. The encoded protein is CASSEAGLNYGYTF.

This clone was picked up one time. This chain joins TRBV27 and TRBJ1-2, with no clear D. The V gene lost 3 bases and the J gene lost 0 bases, with 8 bases spanning the gap. The CDR3 totals 14 residues. CDR1 and CDR2 (germline): MNHEY, SMNVEV (reference sequence). CDR3 sequence (DNA): TGTGCCAGCAGTTTTTACGCGTCTAACTATGGCTACACCTTC. Its protein is CASSFYASNYGYTF.